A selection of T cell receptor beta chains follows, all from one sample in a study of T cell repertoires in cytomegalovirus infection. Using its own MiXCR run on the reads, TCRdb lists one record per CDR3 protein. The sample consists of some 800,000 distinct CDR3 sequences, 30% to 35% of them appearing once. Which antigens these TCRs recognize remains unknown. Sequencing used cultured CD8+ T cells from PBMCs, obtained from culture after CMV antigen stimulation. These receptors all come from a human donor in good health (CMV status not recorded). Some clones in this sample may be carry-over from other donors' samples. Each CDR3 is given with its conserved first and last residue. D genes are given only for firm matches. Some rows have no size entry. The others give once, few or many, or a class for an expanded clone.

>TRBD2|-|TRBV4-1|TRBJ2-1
TGCGCCAGCAGCCCCGCCAGCGGGAGCCTAAACAATGAGCAGTTCTTC
CASSPASGSLNNEQFF
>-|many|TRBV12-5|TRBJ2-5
TGTGCTAGTGGTTTGTGGACAGTATCCCAAGAGACCCAGTACTTC
CASGLWTVSQETQYF
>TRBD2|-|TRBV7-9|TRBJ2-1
TGTGCCAGCAGCTGGGTTGAGCGGGGCTCCTACAATGAGCAGTTCTTC
CASSWVERGSYNEQFF
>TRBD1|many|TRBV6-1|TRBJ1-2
TGTGCCAGCAGTGAGGGACAGGGGGCAAATGGCTACACCTTC
CASSEGQGANGYTF
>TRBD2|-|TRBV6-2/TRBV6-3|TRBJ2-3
TGTGCCAGCACCTCGGGGAGCGGGGGGTCCACAGATACGCAGTATTTT
CASTSGSGGSTDTQYF
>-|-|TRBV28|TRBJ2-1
TGTGCCAGTTGCTGGGTCGTGGATGAGCAGTTCTTC
CASCWVVDEQFF
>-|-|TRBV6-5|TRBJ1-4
TGTGCCAGCAGTTACAGGGTAGGAGAAAAACTGTTTTTT
CASSYRVGEKLFF
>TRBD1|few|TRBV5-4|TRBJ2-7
TGTGCCAGCAGCTTCGGGACAGGGGTCTCCTACGAGCAGTACTTC
CASSFGTGVSYEQYF
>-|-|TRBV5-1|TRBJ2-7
TGCGCCAGCAGCTTGGAGCCCAGCGGTACCCTCTCCTACGAGCAGTACTTC
CASSLEPSGTLSYEQYF
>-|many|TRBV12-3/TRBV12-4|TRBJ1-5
TGTGCCAGCAGTCCCGGGAGGATCCAGCCCCAGCATTTT
CASSPGRIQPQHF
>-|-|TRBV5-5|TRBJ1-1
TGTGCCAGCAGCTTGCCAGGAATCATGAACACTGAAGCTTTCTTT
CASSLPGIMNTEAFF
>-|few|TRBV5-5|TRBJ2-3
TGTGCCAGCTTTCCCCTCGACAGGACAAAGGGAGATACGCAGTATTTT
CASFPLDRTKGDTQYF
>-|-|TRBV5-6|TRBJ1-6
TGTGCCAGCAGCCTACGACAGGCCAGGAGCTCCTATAATTCACCCCTCCACTTT
CASSLRQARSSYNSPLHF
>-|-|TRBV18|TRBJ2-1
TGTGCCAGCTCACCACCCCAGGGAAGGTATGAGCAGTTCTTC
CASSPPQGRYEQFF
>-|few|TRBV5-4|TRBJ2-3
TGTGCCAGCAGCTTGGGCCCCACCACAGATACGCAGTATTTT
CASSLGPTTDTQYF
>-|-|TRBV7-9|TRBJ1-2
TGTGCCAGCAGCTTAGTAGCCGGGGGTCGCGATGGCTACACCTTC
CASSLVAGGRDGYTF
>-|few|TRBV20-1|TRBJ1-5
TGCAGTGCTAGAGATTACTCAGGGAGTAATCAGCCCCAGCATTTT
CSARDYSGSNQPQHF